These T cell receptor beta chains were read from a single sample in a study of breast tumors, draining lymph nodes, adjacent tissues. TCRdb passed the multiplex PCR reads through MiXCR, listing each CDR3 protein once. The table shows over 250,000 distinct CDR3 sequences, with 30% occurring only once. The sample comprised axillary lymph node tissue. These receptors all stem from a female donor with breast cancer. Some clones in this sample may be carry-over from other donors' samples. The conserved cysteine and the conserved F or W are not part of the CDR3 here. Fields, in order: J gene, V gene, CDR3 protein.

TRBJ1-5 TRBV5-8 ASSEGQSNQPQH
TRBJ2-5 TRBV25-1 ASSDNLGGAAGEGRETQY
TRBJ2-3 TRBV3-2 ASSLWDRAPCTDTQY
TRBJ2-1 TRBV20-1 SARDNKGTSGSYNEQF
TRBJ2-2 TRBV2 ASIGLAGGIKNTGELF
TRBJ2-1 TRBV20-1 SAAVRAYNEQF
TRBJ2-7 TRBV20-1 SATGRDEQS
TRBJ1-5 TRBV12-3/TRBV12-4 ASRLRGTESQPQH
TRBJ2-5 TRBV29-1 SVLTGGVGETQY
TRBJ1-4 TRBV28 ASSSAFGEKLF
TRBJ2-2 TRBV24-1 ATSDPTGELF
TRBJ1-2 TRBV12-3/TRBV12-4 ASSVLGQSYGYT
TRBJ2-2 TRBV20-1 SAPGTTGELF
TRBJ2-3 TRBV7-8 ASSQNQGADTQY
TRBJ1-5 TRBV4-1 ASSGLGQGFQPQH
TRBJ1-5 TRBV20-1 SARGAEETQH
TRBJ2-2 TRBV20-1 SAQTSGSGTGELF
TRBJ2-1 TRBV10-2 ASTGTGNEQF
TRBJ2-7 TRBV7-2 ASSNSGSPLYEQY
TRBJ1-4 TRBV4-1 ASSQEQGNTNEKLF
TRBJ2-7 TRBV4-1 ASSQALLGGFSYEQY
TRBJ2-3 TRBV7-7 ASSAGLAGLDTQY
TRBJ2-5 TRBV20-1 SATPLAGGAQETQY
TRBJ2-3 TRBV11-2 ASSRRGAGTDTQY
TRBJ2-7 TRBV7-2 ASSFRSGTGYYEQY
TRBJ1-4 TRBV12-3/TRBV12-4 ASTGIRYGREKLF
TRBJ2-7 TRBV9 ASSSGGGRAYEQY
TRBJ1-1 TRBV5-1 ASSLEGTMNTEAF
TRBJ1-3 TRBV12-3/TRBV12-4 ASRLQGGGNTIY
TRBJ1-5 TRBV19 ASSRQGGRQPQH
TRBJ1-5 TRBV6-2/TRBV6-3 ASKHRGHQPQH
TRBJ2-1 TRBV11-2 ASSIAGGPVREQF
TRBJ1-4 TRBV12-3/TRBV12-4 ASSPYYEKLF
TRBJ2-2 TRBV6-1 ASSRPRELF
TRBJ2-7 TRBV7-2 ASSPDSRVSYEQY
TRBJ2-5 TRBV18 ASSPLRTGGQETQY
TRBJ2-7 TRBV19 ASSIGGPSGEQY
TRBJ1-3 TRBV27 ASRRNGGRNTIY
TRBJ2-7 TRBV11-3 AGSQNRETEQY
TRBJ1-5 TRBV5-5 ASSLGGRVLRPQH
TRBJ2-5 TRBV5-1 ASRLGLAEDTQY
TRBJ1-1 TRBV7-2 ASSSLDRGGNTEAF
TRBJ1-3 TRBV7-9 ASSSINRGNTIY
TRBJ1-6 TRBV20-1 SALGSGGSPLH
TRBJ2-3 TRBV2 ASSDDRGSDTQY
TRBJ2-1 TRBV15 ATSIAGEQF
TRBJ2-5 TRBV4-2 ASSVTGATQY
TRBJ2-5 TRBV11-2 ASSLRGLAEVQETQY
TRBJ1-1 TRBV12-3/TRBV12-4 ASSATGSWSTEAF
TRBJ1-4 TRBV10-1 ASSDSLSRKKAEKLF
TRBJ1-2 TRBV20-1 SASHGINYGYT
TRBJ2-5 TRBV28 ASSKKGGKD
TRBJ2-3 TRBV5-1 ASSFRVGTQY
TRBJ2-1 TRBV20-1 SARKSRAYNEQF